The entry below gives a single TCR beta chain sequence along with its context. This sample was taken from a study of cytomegalovirus exposure and HLA in healthy donors. Study summary: Tens of millions of unique TCRs from HLA-typed donors were held in an early release of data.

The CDR3 spans 16 residues. Trimming cost V 4 bases and J 4 bases; bases outside gene matches: 8. Germline values: CDR1 KGHSH, CDR2 LQKENI. A multiplex PCR was run with 60 Vbeta primers and 13 Jbeta primers. Clones were sequenced by immunoSEQ multiplex PCR, and TCRdb holds only the in-frame ones, with some missing. The table shows 150,000 to 200,000 clones, with around 84% occurring only once. Sequenced: PBMCs. This sequence was found in a boy aged 2 to 10 in good health and CMV-seronegative. The chain employs TRBV18 and TRBJ2-7; 12 positions agree with TRBD2. The CDR3 reads CASSLQPTSGGYEQYF. The DNA for the CDR3 is TGTGCCAGCTCACTTCAGCCCACTAGCGGGGGGTACGAGCAGTACTTC.